This T cell receptor beta chain was identified during a study of cytomegalovirus exposure and HLA in healthy donors. Profiled with immunoSEQ multiplex PCR; TCRdb holds only in-frame clones, not every one. The table records more than 110,000 clones, approximately 86% of them present only once. The CDR3 is 16 amino acids. Germline V gives CDR1 MNHNS, CDR2 SASEGT. The V and J ends lost 4 bases and 0 bases, in that order; junction bases with no gene match: 7. The clonotype was recovered from a woman between 18 and 30 years old in good health and CMV-seropositive. This chain uses TRBV6-1 with TRBJ1-2, with TRBD1 matching 8 bases. The sequenced material came from PBMCs. This CDR3 is CASSAFGQGANYGYTF. Written as DNA, the CDR3 is TGTGCCAGCAGTGCATTTGGACAGGGAGCTAACTATGGCTACACCTTC.